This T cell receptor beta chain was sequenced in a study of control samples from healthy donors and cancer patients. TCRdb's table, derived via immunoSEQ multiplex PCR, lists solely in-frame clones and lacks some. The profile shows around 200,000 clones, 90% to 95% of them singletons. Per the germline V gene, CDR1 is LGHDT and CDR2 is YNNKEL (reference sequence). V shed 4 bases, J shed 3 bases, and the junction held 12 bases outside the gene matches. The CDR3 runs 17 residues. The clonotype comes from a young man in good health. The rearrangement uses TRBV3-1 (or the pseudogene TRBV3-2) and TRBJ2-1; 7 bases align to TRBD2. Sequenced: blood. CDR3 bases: TGTGCCAGCAGCCTCCGGGTTGGGCGGGGGAGCTACAATGAGCAGTTCTTC. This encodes CASSLRVGRGSYNEQFF.